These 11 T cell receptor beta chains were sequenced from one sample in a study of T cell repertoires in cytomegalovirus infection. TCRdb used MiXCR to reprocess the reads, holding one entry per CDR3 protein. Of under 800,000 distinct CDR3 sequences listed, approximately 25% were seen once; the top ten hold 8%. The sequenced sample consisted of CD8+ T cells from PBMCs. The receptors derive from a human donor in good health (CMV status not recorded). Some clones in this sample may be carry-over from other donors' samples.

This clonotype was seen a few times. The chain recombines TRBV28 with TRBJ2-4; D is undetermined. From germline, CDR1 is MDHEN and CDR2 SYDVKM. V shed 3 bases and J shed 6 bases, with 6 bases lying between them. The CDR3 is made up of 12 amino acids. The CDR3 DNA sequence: TGTGCCAGCAGTTTTGCGCGAAACATTCAGTACTTC. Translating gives CASSFARNIQYF.

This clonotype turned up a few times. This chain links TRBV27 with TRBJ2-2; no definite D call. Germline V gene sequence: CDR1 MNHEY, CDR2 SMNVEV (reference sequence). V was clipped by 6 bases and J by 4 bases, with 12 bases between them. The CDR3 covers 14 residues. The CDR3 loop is CASRPGWVTGELFF. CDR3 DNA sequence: TGTGCCAGCAGGCCAGGATGGGTCACCGGGGAGCTGTTTTTT.

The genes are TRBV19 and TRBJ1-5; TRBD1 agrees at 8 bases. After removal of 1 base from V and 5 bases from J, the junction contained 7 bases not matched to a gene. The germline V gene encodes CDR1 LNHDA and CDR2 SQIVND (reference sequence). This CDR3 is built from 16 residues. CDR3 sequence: CASSIGGDRSHQPQHF. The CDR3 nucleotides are TGTGCCAGTAGTATAGGTGGGGACAGGTCGCATCAGCCCCAGCATTTT.

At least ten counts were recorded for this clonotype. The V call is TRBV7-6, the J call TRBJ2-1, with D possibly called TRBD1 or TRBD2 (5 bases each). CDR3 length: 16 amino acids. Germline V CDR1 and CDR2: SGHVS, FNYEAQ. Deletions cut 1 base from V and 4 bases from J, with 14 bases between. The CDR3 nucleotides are TGTGCCAGCAGCTTAGTTGAGGGGCCGTTGTACAATGAGCAGTTCTTC. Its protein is CASSLVEGPLYNEQFF.

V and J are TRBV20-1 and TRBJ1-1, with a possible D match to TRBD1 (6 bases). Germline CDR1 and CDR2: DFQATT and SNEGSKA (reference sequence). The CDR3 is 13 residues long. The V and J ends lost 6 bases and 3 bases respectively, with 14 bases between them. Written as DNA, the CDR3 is TGCAGTGCAAACAGGGAGTGGGACACTGAAGCTTTCTTT. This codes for CSANREWDTEAFF.

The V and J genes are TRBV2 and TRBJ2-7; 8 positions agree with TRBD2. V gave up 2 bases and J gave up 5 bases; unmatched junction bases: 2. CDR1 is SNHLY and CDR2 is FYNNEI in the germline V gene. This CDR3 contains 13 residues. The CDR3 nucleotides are TGTGCCAGCAGTGAACGGGGGGGCCACGAGCAGTACGTC. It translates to CASSERGGHEQYV.

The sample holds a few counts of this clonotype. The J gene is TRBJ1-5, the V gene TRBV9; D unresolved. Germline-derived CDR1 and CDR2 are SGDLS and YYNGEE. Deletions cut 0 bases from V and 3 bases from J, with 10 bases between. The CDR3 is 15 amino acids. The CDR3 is CASSVALGNNQPQHF. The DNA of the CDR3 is TGTGCCAGCAGCGTAGCTTTAGGGAACAATCAGCCCCAGCATTTT.

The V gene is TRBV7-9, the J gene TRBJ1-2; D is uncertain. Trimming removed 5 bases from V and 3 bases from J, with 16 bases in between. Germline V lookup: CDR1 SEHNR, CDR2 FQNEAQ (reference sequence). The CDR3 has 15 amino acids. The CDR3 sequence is CASSNPTAGDYGYTF. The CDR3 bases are TGTGCCAGCAGCAACCCCACGGCGGGTGACTATGGCTACACCTTC.

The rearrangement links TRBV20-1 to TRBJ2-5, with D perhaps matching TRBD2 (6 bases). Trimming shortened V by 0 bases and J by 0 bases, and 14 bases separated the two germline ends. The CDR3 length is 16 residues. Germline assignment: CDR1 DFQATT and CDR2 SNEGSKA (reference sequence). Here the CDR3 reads CSARDRGLPYQETQYF. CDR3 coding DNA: TGCAGTGCTAGAGATCGAGGACTACCGTACCAAGAGACCCAGTACTTC.

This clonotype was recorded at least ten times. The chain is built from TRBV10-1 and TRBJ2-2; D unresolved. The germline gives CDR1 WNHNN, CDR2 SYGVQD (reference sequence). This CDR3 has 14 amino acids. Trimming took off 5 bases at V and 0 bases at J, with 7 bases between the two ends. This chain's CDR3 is CASSSLPNTGELFF. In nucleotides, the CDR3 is TGCGCCAGCAGTAGTCTACCGAACACCGGGGAGCTGTTTTTT.

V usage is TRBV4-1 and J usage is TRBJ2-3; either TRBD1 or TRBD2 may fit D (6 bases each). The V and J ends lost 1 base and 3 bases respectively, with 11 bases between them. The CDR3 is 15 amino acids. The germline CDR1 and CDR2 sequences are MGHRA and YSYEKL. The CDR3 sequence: CASSQAQGGTDTQYF. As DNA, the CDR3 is TGCGCCAGCAGCCAAGCGCAAGGGGGGACAGATACGCAGTATTTT.